One and the same sample provided the 14 T cell receptor beta chains below, sequenced in a study of cytomegalovirus exposure and HLA in healthy donors. The PCR employed 60 Vbeta primers together with 13 Jbeta primers. Here immunoSEQ multiplex PCR was the method, and the copy in TCRdb shows in-frame clones only, minus some. Seen here are about 82,000 clones, 10% observed once, and the top ten hold around 26%. The sequencing input was PBMCs. The receptor set was obtained from a man aged 60 to 75 in good health and CMV-seropositive.

This clone was observed a few times. This chain uses TRBV14 with TRBJ2-3; 8 bases are shared with TRBD1. The CDR3 length is 11 residues. Germline V CDR1 and CDR2: SGHDN, FVKESK. V dropped 3 bases and J dropped 15; count of bases not matched to a gene: 5. CDR3 nucleotide sequence: TGTGCCAGCAGCCACAGGGGGCCTTATTATTTT. Encoded protein: CASSHRGPYYF.

There are a few counts of this clone. The V and J genes are TRBV5-1 and TRBJ1-1; 8 bases map to TRBD1. CDR1 is SGHRS and CDR2 is YFSETQ in the germline V gene. This CDR3 has 15 amino acids. J was trimmed by 1 base and V by 2 bases; bases with no gene match: 4. CDR3 coding DNA: TGCGCCAGCAGCTTAACAGGGGGAGAGAACACTGAAGCTTTCTTT. As protein: CASSLTGGENTEAFF.

This clone was detected a few times. The rearrangement uses TRBV30 and TRBJ1-2; the match to TRBD1 covers 9 bases. V lost 4 bases and J lost 10; bases outside the gene matches: 4. CDR1 GTSNPN and CDR2 SVGIG come from the germline V gene (reference sequence). The CDR3 is made up of 11 amino acids. CDR3 nucleotides: TGTGCCTGGACGACAGGGGGACACTACACCTTC. Amino acid sequence: CAWTTGGHYTF.

This clone was seen more than once but under ten times. V and J are TRBV7-9 and TRBJ2-2; 9 bases map to TRBD2. The V gene end was trimmed by 5 bases and the J gene end by 1 base; junction bases not matched to a gene: 5. The CDR3 consists of 16 residues. Germline V lookup: CDR1 SEHNR, CDR2 FQNEAQ (reference sequence). The CDR3 nucleotides are TGTGCCAGCAGCCGTAGCGGGGGCCAGAACACCGGGGAGCTGTTTTTT. Amino acid sequence: CASSRSGGQNTGELFF.

The chain carries TRBV7-3 and TRBJ2-5; 10 bases are shared with TRBD2. The CDR3 covers 13 residues. J gave up 5 bases and V 6 bases, and 3 bases lay outside the gene matches. Germline-derived CDR1 and CDR2 are SGHTA and FQGTGA. CDR3 region: CASSLGLAETQYF. The CDR3 DNA reads as TGTGCCAGCAGTCTGGGACTAGCGGAGACCCAGTACTTC.

This clone was observed a handful of times. A read error may account for a junction end that differs from germline. Other DNA variants within this sample encode the same CDR3. The chain combines TRBV27 with TRBJ1-1; 12 positions agree with TRBD1. The germline gives CDR1 MNHEY, CDR2 SMNVEV (reference sequence). The CDR3 consists of 15 residues. The CDR3 DNA sequence: TGTGCCAGCAGTTCGGGACAGGGGGCGAGAACTGAGGCTTTCTTT. Protein: CASSSGQGARTEAFF.

The chain couples TRBV6-5 to TRBJ2-3; 8 nucleotides line up with TRBD1. Germline V gene lookup returns CDR1 MNHEY and CDR2 SVGAGI. CDR3 length equals 16 residues. Germline trimming cut 0 bases from V and 5 bases from J; bases unmatched to any gene: 7. The CDR3 spells CASSYSGRGQGDTQYF. The CDR3 DNA is TGTGCCAGCAGTTACTCGGGCAGGGGGCAAGGAGATACGCAGTATTTT.

V is TRBV9 and J is TRBJ2-3, with D uncertain. There are 18 residues in the CDR3. The ends were cut back, 3 bases at V and 1 base at J, with 21 bases in the middle. Germline CDR1 is SGDLS and CDR2 is YYNGEE. CDR3 loop: CASSAWSTAALGTDTQYF. The CDR3, as DNA: TGTGCCAGCAGCGCCTGGTCGACTGCGGCGTTGGGCACAGATACGCAGTATTTT.

Only a few counts were recorded for this clone. The rearrangement links TRBV6-5 to TRBJ2-5, with 8 nucleotides matching TRBD1. Germline V lookup: CDR1 MNHEY, CDR2 SVGAGI. This CDR3 is built from 14 residues. V gave up 4 bases and J gave up 2 bases; unmatched junction bases: 3. CDR3 nucleotide sequence: TGTGCCAGCAGTTTCTACAGGGGGCAAGAGACCCAGTACTTC. It translates to CASSFYRGQETQYF.

This clone was counted between two and nine times. The conserved phenylalanine or tryptophan normally closing the CDR3 is absent here, so this likely arose from a read error. The J gene is TRBJ2-7, the V gene TRBV28, with 8 bases identical to TRBD1. V lost 3 bases and J lost 0; bases outside the gene matches: 4. CDR1 and CDR2 from the germline V gene are MDHEN and SYDVKM. This CDR3 is built from 15 residues. As DNA, the CDR3 is TGTGCCAGCAGTTTGGGGACAGGCCGCTCCTACGAGCAGTACGCC. It is translated as CASSLGTGRSYEQYA.

This rearrangement joins TRBV5-1 to TRBJ2-1; 13 bases agree with TRBD2. V was pared by 7 bases and J by 9 bases, with 10 bases of the junction left unmatched. CDR3 length: 15 residues. Germline CDR1 reads SGHRS; CDR2 reads YFSETQ. CDR3 region: CASARLAGGVVEQFF. CDR3 DNA: TGCGCCAGCGCACGACTAGCGGGGGGAGTTGTTGAGCAGTTCTTC. The whole variable domain, remainder taken from reference TRBV5-1 and TRBJ2-1, is KAGVTQTPRYLIKTRGQQVTLSCSPISGHRSVSWYQQTPGQGLQFLFEYFSETQRNKGNFPGRFSGRQFSNSRSEMNVSTLELGDSALYLCASARLAGGVVEQFFGPGTRLTVL.

This clone showed up just a few times. The gene calls are TRBV6-5 and TRBJ2-5; TRBD2 agrees at 8 bases. CDR3 size: 16 residues. The trim removed 2 bases at V and 6 bases at J, leaving 11 bases unmatched. The germline V gene encodes CDR1 MNHEY and CDR2 SVGAGI. CDR3 in amino acids: CASSYGSGVGRKTQYF. CDR3 coding DNA: TGTGCCAGCAGTTACGGTAGCGGGGTCGGACGGAAGACCCAGTACTTC.

This clone was observed a handful of times. V gene TRBV6-5 combines with J gene TRBJ1-5, with 8 bases matching TRBD1. The CDR3 totals 14 residues. Germline V CDR1 and CDR2: MNHEY, SVGAGI. V trimming: 6 bases; J trimming: 6 bases; junction bases outside the gene matches: 7. This CDR3 reads CASRGQGASQPQHF. Here the CDR3 DNA reads TGTGCCAGCAGAGGGCAGGGGGCGAGTCAGCCCCAGCATTTT.

This clone has only a few counts. This sequence joins TRBV5-1 and TRBJ2-7; 9 bases line up with TRBD1. This CDR3 is built from 15 residues. V lost 2 bases and J lost 4; bases outside the gene matches: 7. Germline V CDR1 and CDR2: SGHRS, YFSETQ. CDR3 protein: CASSFSTGGEYEQYF. The DNA of the CDR3 is TGCGCCAGCAGCTTTTCCACAGGGGGCGAGTACGAGCAGTACTTC. The variable domain in full, completed from reference TRBV5-1 and TRBJ2-7, reads KAGVTQTPRYLIKTRGQQVTLSCSPISGHRSVSWYQQTPGQGLQFLFEYFSETQRNKGNFPGRFSGRQFSNSRSEMNVSTLELGDSALYLCASSFSTGGEYEQYFGPGTRLTVT.